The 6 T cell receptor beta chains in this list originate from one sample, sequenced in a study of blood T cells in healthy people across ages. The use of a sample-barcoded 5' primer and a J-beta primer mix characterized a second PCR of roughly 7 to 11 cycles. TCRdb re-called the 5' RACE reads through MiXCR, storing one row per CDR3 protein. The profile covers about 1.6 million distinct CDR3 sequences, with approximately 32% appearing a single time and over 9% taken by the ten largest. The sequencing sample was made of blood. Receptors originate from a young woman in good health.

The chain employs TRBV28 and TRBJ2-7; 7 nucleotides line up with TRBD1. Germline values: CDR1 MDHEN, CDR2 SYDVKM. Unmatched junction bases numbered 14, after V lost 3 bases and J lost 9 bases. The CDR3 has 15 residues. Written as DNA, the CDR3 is TGTGCCAGCAGTTTGGGCGCGTATGAGGGGGCCATGCAGTACTTC. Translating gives CASSLGAYEGAMQYF.

CDR3 nucleotides: TGTGCCAGCAGTTTTGCCGGGACAGGGTACGAAGAGACCCAGTACTTC. Its protein is CASSFAGTGYEETQYF. The chain employs TRBV28 and TRBJ2-5; 9 nucleotides line up with TRBD1. The CDR3 consists of 16 residues. CDR1 MDHEN and CDR2 SYDVKM come from the germline V gene. J was trimmed by 3 bases and V by 3 bases; bases with no gene match: 8. Filled out from reference TRBV28 and TRBJ2-5, the complete variable domain reads DVKVTQSSRYLVKRTGEKVFLECVQDMDHENMFWYRQDPGLGLRLIYFSYDVKMKEKGDIPEGYSVSREKKERFSLILESASTNQTSMYLCASSFAGTGYEETQYFGPGTRLLVL.

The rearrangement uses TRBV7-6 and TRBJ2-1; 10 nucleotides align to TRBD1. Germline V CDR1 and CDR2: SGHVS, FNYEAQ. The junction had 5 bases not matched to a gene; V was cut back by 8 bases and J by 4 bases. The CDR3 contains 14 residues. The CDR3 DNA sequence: TGTGCCAGCGGGGGGACAGGGGTTTACAATGAGCAGTTCTTC. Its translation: CASGGTGVYNEQFF.

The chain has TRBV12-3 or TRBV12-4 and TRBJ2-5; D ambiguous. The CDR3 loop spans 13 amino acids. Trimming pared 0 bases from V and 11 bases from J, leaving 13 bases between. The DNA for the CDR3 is TGTGCCAGCAGTTTAGCGCCCCTTTTGGGGCAGTACTTC. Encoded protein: CASSLAPLLGQYF.

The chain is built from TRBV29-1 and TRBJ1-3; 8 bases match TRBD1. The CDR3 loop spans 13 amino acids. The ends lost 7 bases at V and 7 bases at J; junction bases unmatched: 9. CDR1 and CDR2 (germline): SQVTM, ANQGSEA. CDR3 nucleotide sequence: TGCAGCGCCGGACAGGGACAAACGAACACCATATATTTT. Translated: CSAGQGQTNTIYF.

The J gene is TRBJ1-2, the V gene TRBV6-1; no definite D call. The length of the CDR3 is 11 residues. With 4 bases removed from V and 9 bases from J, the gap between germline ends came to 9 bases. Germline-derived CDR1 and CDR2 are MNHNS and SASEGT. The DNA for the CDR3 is TGTGCCAGCAGTGTGGCGGTGAGCTACACCTTC. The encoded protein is CASSVAVSYTF.